Shown below are 13 T cell receptor beta chains from a single sample sequenced in a study of blood T cell repertoires in COVID-19. Sequenced by immunoSEQ multiplex PCR; TCRdb stores in-frame clones only, minus some. The profile shows hundreds of thousands of clones, 88% of them singletons. Sequenced: peripheral blood. Receptors were obtained from a woman aged 40 to 49 who had recovered from COVID-19.

The chain employs TRBV7-9 and TRBJ1-6; no reliable D call. Between the trimmed V and J ends, which lost 3 bases and 9 bases, there was a span of 12 bases. This CDR3 has 14 residues. Looked up from germline, CDR1 is SEHNR and CDR2 is FQNEAQ (reference sequence). In nucleotides, the CDR3 is TGTGCCAGCAGCTTTCCTCAACCGGGTTCACCCCTCCACTTT. This gives the protein CASSFPQPGSPLHF.

The chain has TRBV7-8 and TRBJ2-1, with TRBD1 as a possible D gene (6 bases). This CDR3 has 12 residues. Looked up from germline, CDR1 is SGHVS and CDR2 is FQNEAQ. The V and J ends lost 4 bases and 8 bases respectively, with 9 bases between them. In DNA form, the CDR3 reads TGTGCCAGCAGCTCGCCAGGGGATGAGCAGTTCTTC. Residues: CASSSPGDEQFF.

The chain employs TRBV7-9 and TRBJ1-3; D gene uncertain. Trimming left V 5 bases short and J 4 bases short, with 12 bases between. There are 14 residues in the CDR3. The V gene's germline CDR1 is SEHNR and CDR2 FQNEAQ (reference sequence). CDR3 region: CASSTATAGNTIYF. The CDR3 nucleotides read TGTGCCAGCAGCACGGCCACAGCCGGAAACACCATATATTTT.

The gene calls are TRBV7-2 and TRBJ2-3; 8 positions match TRBD2. This CDR3 region has 15 residues. The trim removed 3 bases at V and 3 bases at J, leaving 5 bases unmatched. Germline V lookup: CDR1 SGHTA, CDR2 FQGNSA. The CDR3 coding sequence is TGTGCCAGCAGCTTGGCACTAGCGGAAACAGATACGCAGTATTTT. This codes for CASSLALAETDTQYF.

This chain joins TRBV3-1 (or the pseudogene TRBV3-2) and TRBJ2-2, with TRBD2 identical over 8 bases. This CDR3 contains 20 residues. CDR1 and CDR2 from the germline V gene are LGHDT and YNNKEL (reference sequence). V was pared by 4 bases and J by 1 base, with 17 bases of the junction left unmatched. Written as DNA, the CDR3 is TGTGCCAGCAGCCGACCCCCACCTAGCGGGTATCAGGGGAACACCGGGGAGCTGTTTTTT. Encoded protein: CASSRPPPSGYQGNTGELFF.

The rearrangement joins TRBV7-8 to TRBJ1-2; D remains unclear. V was pared by 4 bases and J by 2 bases, with 17 bases between. This CDR3 has 16 amino acids. CDR1 is SGHVS, CDR2 FQNEAQ, per germline. CDR3 amino acids: CASSSPAGESNYGYTF. For the CDR3, the DNA is TGTGCCAGCAGCTCACCTGCCGGGGAGTCCAACTATGGCTACACCTTC.

DNA for the CDR3: TGTGCCAGCAGTCAAACCCCGGGACAGGGGGCGGGGGAGCAGTACTTC. It codes for CASSQTPGQGAGEQYF. J is TRBJ2-7 and V is TRBV6-2 or TRBV6-3; TRBD1 agrees at 12 bases. V lost 5 bases and J lost 7; bases outside the gene matches: 12. This CDR3 has 16 amino acids. The V gene's germline CDR1 is MNHEY and CDR2 SVGEGT.

The chain links TRBV12-3 or TRBV12-4 to TRBJ1-1, with 9 bases aligning to TRBD1. The CDR3 spans 11 residues. V lost 6 bases, J lost 14 bases, and 7 bases stayed unmatched. In DNA, the CDR3 is TGTGCCAGCAGCCCCCGGGGGACAGGGTTCTTT. Protein product: CASSPRGTGFF.

This clone was seen a few times. This sequence joins TRBV4-3 and TRBJ2-1; 10 bases agree with TRBD2. The CDR3 is made up of 20 amino acids. The V gene's germline CDR1 is LGHNA and CDR2 YSLEER. V gave up 1 base and J gave up 6 bases; unmatched junction bases: 18. The DNA of the CDR3 is TGCGCCAGCAGCCAAGTCGCTCTAGCGGGAGATCCGATCCCTCTCAATGAGCAGTTCTTC. Translation: CASSQVALAGDPIPLNEQFF.

The rearrangement joins TRBV19 to TRBJ2-7, with a weak D call TRBD1 (5 bases). The CDR3 contains 15 residues. CDR1 LNHDA and CDR2 SQIVND come from the germline V gene (reference sequence). Deletions cut 1 base from V and 1 base from J, with 11 bases between. CDR3 sequence reads: CASSIAWQGSYEQYF. Here the CDR3 DNA reads TGTGCCAGTAGTATAGCTTGGCAGGGATCCTACGAGCAGTACTTC.

The genes are TRBV7-9 and TRBJ2-3, with TRBD2 identical over 13 bases. The CDR3 runs 17 residues. V lost 1 base to trimming and J lost 3 bases; unmatched junction nucleotides: 4. CDR1 SEHNR and CDR2 FQNEAQ come from the germline V gene (reference sequence). The CDR3 is CASSLGGLAGITDTQYF. In nucleotides, the CDR3 is TGTGCCAGCAGCTTAGGGGGACTAGCGGGGATTACAGATACGCAGTATTTT.

The CDR3 loop is CASSTPGLAGGETQYF. The CDR3 DNA sequence: TGTGCCAGCAGCACCCCGGGACTAGCGGGAGGAGAGACCCAGTACTTC. The chain recombines TRBV11-2 with TRBJ2-5, with 15 bases identical to TRBD2. This CDR3 comprises 16 residues. The germline CDR1 and CDR2 sequences are SGHAT and FQNNGV. The V and J ends lost 5 bases and 4 bases, in that order; junction bases with no gene match: 5.

The chain combines TRBV6-2 or TRBV6-3 with TRBJ2-7, with a possible D match to TRBD2 (5 bases). V was clipped by 6 bases and J by 2 bases, with 17 bases between them. Germline V gene lookup returns CDR1 MNHEY and CDR2 SVGEGT. This CDR3 region has 15 residues. The CDR3 spells CASSLTYGNPYEQYF. In nucleotides, the CDR3 is TGTGCCAGCAGCCTTACGTACGGGAACCCCTACGAGCAGTACTTC.